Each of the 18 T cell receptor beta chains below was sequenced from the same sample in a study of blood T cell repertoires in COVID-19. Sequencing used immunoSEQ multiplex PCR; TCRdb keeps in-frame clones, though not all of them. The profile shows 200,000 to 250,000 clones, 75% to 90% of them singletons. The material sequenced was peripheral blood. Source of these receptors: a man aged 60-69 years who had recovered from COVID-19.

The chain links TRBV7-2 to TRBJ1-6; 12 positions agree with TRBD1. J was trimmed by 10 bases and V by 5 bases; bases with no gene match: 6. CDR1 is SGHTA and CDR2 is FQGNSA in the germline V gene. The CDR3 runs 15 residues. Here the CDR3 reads CASSHPGQGASPLHF. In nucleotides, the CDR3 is TGTGCCAGCAGCCATCCGGGACAGGGGGCCTCACCCCTCCACTTT.

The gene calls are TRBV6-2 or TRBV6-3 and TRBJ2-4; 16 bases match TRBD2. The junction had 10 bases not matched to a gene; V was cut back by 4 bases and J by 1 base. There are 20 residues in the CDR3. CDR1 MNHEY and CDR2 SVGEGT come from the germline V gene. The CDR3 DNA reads TGTGCCAGCAGTTTTGGAAGGGGACTAGCGGGAGGGCCTGCCAAAAACATTCAGTACTTC. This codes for CASSFGRGLAGGPAKNIQYF.

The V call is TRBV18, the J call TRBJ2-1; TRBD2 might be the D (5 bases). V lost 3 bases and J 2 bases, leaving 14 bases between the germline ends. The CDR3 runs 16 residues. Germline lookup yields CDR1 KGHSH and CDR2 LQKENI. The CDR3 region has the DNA TGTGCCAGCTCACCCCCTGGACGGGAAACCTACAATGAGCAGTTCTTC. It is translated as CASSPPGRETYNEQFF.

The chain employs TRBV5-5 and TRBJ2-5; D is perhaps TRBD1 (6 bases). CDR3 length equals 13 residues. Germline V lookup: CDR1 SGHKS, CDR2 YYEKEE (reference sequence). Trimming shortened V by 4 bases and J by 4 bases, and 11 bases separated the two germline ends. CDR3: CASSPTGVETQYF. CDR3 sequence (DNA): TGTGCCAGCAGCCCGACAGGAGTAGAGACCCAGTACTTC.

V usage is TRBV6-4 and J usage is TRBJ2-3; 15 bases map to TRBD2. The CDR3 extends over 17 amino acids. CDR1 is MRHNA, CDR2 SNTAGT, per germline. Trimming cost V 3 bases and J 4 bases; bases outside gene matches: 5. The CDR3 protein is CASSDGLAGGPADTQYF. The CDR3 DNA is TGTGCCAGCAGTGATGGACTAGCGGGAGGGCCGGCAGATACGCAGTATTTT.

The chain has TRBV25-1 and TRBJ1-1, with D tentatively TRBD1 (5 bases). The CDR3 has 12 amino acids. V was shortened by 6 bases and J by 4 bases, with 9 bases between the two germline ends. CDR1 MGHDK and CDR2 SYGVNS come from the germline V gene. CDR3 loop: CASRTGGTEAFF. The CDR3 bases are TGTGCCAGCAGGACGGGGGGCACTGAAGCTTTCTTT.

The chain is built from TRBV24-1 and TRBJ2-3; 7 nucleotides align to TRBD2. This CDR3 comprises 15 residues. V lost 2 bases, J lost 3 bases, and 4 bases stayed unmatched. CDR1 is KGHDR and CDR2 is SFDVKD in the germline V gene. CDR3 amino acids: CATSDSGGLTDTQYF. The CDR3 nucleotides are TGTGCCACCAGTGATTCGGGGGGTTTGACAGATACGCAGTATTTT.

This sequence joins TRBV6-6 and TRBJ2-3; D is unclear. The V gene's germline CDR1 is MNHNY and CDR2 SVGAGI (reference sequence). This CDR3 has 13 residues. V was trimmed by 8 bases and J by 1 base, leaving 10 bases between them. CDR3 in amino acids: CASLSGGTDTQYF. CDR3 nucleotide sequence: TGTGCCAGCCTAAGTGGAGGCACAGATACGCAGTATTTT.

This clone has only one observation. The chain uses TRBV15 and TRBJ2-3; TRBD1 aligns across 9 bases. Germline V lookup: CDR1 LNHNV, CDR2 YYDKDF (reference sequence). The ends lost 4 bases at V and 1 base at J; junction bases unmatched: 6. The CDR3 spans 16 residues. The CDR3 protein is CATSKNRDRGTDTQYF. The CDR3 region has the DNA TGTGCCACCAGCAAAAACCGGGACAGGGGCACAGATACGCAGTATTTT.

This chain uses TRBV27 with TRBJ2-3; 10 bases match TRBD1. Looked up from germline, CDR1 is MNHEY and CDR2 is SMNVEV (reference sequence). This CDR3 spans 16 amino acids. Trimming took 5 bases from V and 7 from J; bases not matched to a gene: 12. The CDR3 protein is CASSPIDRGRLNTQYF. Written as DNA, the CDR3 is TGTGCCAGCAGTCCTATCGACAGGGGGCGGCTGAATACGCAGTATTTT.

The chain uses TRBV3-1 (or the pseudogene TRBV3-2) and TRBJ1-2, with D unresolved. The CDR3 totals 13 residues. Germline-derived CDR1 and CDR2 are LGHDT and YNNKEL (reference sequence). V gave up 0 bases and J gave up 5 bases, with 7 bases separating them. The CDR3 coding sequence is TGTGCCAGCAGCCAAGAATTCGGTTATGGCTACACCTTC. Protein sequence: CASSQEFGYGYTF.

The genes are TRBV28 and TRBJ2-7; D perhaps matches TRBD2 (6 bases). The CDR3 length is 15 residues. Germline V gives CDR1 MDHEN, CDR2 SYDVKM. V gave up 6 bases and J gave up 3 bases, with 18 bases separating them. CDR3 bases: TGTGCCAGCAGCCTAGCGCGTAGCAAGATCTACGAGCAGTACTTC. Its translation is CASSLARSKIYEQYF. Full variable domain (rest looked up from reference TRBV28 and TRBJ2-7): DVKVTQSSRYLVKRTGEKVFLECVQDMDHENMFWYRQDPGLGLRLIYFSYDVKMKEKGDIPEGYSVSREKKERFSLILESASTNQTSMYLCASSLARSKIYEQYFGPGTRLTVT.

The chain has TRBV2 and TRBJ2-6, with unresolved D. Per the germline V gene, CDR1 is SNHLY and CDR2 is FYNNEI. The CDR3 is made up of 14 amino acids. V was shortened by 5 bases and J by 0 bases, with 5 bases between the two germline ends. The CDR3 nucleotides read TGTGCCAGCAGTCCTATCTCTGGGGCCAACGTCCTGACTTTC. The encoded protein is CASSPISGANVLTF.

Here the CDR3 reads CASTTDRVADTQYF. In DNA form, the CDR3 reads TGTGCCAGTACCACGGACAGGGTCGCAGATACGCAGTATTTT. The chain carries TRBV19 and TRBJ2-3; 8 bases fit TRBD1. The germline gives CDR1 LNHDA, CDR2 SQIVND (reference sequence). This CDR3 comprises 14 residues. Trimming cost V 7 bases and J 4 bases; bases outside gene matches: 7.

CDR3 sequence (DNA): TGTGCCAGCAGGACTACCGCTGAGCAGTTCTTC. This gives the protein CASRTTAEQFF. V and J are TRBV6-7 and TRBJ2-1; a weak D match, TRBD2 (5 bases). TRBV6-7 is assigned to the ORF class and has an uncertain function. The CDR3 has 11 residues. The V gene lost 6 bases and the J gene lost 9 bases, with 9 bases spanning the gap.

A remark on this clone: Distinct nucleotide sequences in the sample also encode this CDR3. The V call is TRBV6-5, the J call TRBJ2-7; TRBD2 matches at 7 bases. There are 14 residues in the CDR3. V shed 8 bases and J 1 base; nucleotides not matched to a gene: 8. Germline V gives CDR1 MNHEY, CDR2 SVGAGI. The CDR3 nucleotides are TGTGCCAGCTGGGGCCTAGCGGCATCCTACGAGCAGTACTTC. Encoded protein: CASWGLAASYEQYF.

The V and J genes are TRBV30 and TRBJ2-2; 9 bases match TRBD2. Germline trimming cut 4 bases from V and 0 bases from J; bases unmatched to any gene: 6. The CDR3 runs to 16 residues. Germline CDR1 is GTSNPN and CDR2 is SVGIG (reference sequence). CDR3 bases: TGTGCCTGGACGAGCGGGAGGTTCGCGAACACCGGGGAGCTGTTTTTT. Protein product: CAWTSGRFANTGELFF.

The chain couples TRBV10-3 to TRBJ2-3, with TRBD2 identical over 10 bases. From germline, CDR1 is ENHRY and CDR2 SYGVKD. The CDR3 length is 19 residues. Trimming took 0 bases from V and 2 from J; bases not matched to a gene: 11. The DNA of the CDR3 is TGTGCCATCAGTGAGTCGGGGAAGCGGACTAGCGGTTACACAGATACGCAGTATTTT. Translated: CAISESGKRTSGYTDTQYF.